This T cell receptor beta chain was recorded in a study of cytomegalovirus exposure and HLA in healthy donors. Amplification used 60 Vbeta primers and 13 Jbeta primers. Sequenced by immunoSEQ multiplex PCR; TCRdb stores in-frame clones only, minus some. The table records approximately 100,000 clones, 70% to 75% of them present only once. CDR1 and CDR2 (germline): SGHAT, FQNNGV. The CDR3 has 15 residues. Trimming took 1 base from V and 4 from J, leaving 10 bases between them. The sequence was obtained from a female donor in good health and CMV-seronegative. The sample was PBMCs. This chain links TRBV11-2 with TRBJ2-2; a possible D gene is TRBD2 (5 bases). The CDR3 DNA follows: TGTGCCAGCAGCTTAGGGACTTTTCTCACCGGGGAGCTGTTTTTT. This sequence encodes CASSLGTFLTGELFF. Full variable domain (remainder filled in from reference TRBV11-2 and TRBJ2-2): EAGVAQSPRYKIIEKRQSVAFWCNPISGHATLYWYQQILGQGPKLLIQFQNNGVVDDSQLPKDRFSAERLKGVDSTLKIQPAKLEDSAVYLCASSLGTFLTGELFFGEGSRLTVL.